Below, one T cell receptor beta chain is given with its context. The data were obtained in a study of coeliac disease. TCRdb keeps only in-frame clones here, not all; method: immunoSEQ multiplex PCR. The sample consists of 3,000 to 4,000 clones, 45% to 50% of them appearing once. The sequenced sample consisted of intraepithelial lymphocytes from the gut. The sequence derives from a woman between 65 and 79 years old with celiac disease.

CDR3 amino acids: CASSYEAITQYF. The CDR3 coding sequence is TGTGCCAGCAGCTACGAGGCTATTACGCAGTACTTC. The J gene is TRBJ2-7, the V gene TRBV7-2; D unresolved. In germline, CDR1 is SGHTA, CDR2 FQGNSA. The CDR3 spans 12 residues. With 4 bases removed from V and 9 bases from J, the gap between germline ends came to 13 bases.